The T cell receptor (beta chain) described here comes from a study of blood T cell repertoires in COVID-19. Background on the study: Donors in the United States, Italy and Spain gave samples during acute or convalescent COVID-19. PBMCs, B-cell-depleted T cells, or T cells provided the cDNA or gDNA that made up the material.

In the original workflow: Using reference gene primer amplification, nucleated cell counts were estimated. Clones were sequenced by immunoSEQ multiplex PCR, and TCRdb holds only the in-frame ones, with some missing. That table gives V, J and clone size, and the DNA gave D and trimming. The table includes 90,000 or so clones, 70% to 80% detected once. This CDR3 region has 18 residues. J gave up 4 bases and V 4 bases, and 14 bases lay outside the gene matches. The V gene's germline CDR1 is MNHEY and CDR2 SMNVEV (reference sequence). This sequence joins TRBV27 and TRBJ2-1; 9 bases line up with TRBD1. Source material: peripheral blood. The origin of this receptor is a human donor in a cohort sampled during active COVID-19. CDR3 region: CASSSAFVGGTGYNEQFF. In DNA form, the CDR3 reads TGTGCCAGCAGTTCCGCTTTTGTCGGCGGGACAGGGTACAATGAGCAGTTCTTC.